This T cell receptor (beta chain) was sequenced in a study of CD8 T cells in Susac syndrome. Overall study context: Patients with Susac syndrome had blood drawn and were at that point therapy-naive, on corticosteroids, or on intravenous immunoglobulin alone. Regarding the study as a whole: Clonal expansion was not observed in the Susac syndrome CD4+ T cell repertoires.

Points on this clonotype: Its specificity is not known.

The CDR3 covers 16 residues. Germline V lookup: CDR1 SGHRS, CDR2 YFSETQ. Trimming cost V 1 base and J 4 bases; bases outside gene matches: 8. When the RNA was reverse transcribed, random hexamers were used with an input of about 0.45 to 1 ug. Each CDR3 protein gets one entry after TCRdb re-called the immunoSEQ multiplex PCR reads with MiXCR. This sample yields some 200,000 distinct CDR3 sequences, of which roughly 90% are seen a single time; about 0.1% belongs to the top ten. The chain has TRBV5-1 and TRBJ1-1; TRBD1 matches at 9 bases. The TCR was taken from a human donor with Susac syndrome. Sample: CD4+ T cells from PBMCs. CDR3 in DNA: TGCGCCAGCAGCTTGTCCTACGGACAGGGGAGCACTGAAGCTTTCTTT. This codes for CASSLSYGQGSTEAFF.